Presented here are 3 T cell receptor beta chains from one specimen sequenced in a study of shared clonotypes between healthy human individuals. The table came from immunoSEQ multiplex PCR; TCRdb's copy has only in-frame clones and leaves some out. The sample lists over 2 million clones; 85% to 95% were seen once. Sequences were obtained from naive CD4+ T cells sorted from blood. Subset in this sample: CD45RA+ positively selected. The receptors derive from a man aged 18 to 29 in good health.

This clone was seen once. The CDR3 bases are TGTGCCTGGAGTGATCCGGGACAGGGGAGAAATGGCTACACCTTC. Translated: CAWSDPGQGRNGYTF. J is TRBJ1-2 and V is TRBV30; 10 bases are a match to TRBD1. The V segment lost 1 base and the J segment 6 bases; nucleotides outside the gene matches: 8. Germline V gene data show CDR1 as GTSNPN and CDR2 as SVGIG (reference sequence). CDR3 length: 15 residues.

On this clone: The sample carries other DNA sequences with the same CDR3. The CDR3 loop is CASSLGQGGQPQHF. In nucleotides, the CDR3 is TGTGCCAGCAGCTTGGGACAGGGAGGCCAGCCCCAGCATTTT. This chain uses TRBV5-6 with TRBJ1-5; 7 bases line up with TRBD1. The CDR3 covers 14 residues. V lost 0 bases and J lost 7; bases outside the gene matches: 4. Germline V CDR1 and CDR2: SGHDT, YYEEEE.

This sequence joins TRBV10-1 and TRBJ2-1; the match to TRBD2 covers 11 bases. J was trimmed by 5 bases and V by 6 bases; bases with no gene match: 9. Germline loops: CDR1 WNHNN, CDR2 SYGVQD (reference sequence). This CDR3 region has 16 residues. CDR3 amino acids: CASSYSGGVRDNEQFF. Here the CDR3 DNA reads TGCGCCAGCAGCTATAGCGGGGGGGTCCGCGACAATGAGCAGTTCTTC.